The clone carrying this T cell receptor (beta chain) was observed a handful of times. The antigen is undetermined. The library had UMIs added by 3' ligation of an oligonucleotide to TCR cDNA. Whole-blood samples were 2.5 to 3 ml of peripheral blood from healthy adult volunteers. Unsorted total RNA, about 1 to 1000 ng, was DNase treated before reverse transcription. This entry comes from a study of naive and memory T cell subsets. Findings of the study overall: This RNA-based method may be sensitive to activation-related transcript changes.

Ligated cDNA underwent four rounds of PCR with nested alpha and beta constant region primers and SP2. For blood and skin samples, reverse transcription used TCR alpha and beta constant primers. TCRdb called the UMI-ligation and nested PCR reads again in MiXCR, with one record for every CDR3 protein. Here the sample spans some 26,000 distinct CDR3 sequences, 5.2% being singletons. CDR1 is MGHRA and CDR2 is YSYEKL in the germline V gene. CDR3 length equals 16 residues. J lost 4 bases, V lost 1 base, and 9 bases had no gene match. This clonotype originated in an adult in good health. The sample taken for sequencing was blood. The chain joins TRBV4-1 to TRBJ2-5, with 7 nucleotides matching TRBD2. CDR3 bases: TGCGCCAGCAGCCAAGCGCGGGGGAGGGATCGAGAGACCCAGTACTTC. Its protein is CASSQARGRDRETQYF.